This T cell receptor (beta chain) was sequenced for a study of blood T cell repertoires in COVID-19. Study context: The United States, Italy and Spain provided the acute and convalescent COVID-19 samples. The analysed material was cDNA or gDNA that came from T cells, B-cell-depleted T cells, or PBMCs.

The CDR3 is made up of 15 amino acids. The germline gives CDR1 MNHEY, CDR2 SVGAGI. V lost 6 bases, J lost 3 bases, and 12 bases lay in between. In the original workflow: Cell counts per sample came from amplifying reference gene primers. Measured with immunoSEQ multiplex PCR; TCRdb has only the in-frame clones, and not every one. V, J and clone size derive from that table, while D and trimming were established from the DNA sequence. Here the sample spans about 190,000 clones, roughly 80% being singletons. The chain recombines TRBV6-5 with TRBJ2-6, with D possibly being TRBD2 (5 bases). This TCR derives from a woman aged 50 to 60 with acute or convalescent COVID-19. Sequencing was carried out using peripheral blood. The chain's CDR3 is CASRLAGGGANVLTF. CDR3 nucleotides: TGTGCCAGCAGATTGGCGGGTGGTGGGGCCAACGTCCTGACTTTC.